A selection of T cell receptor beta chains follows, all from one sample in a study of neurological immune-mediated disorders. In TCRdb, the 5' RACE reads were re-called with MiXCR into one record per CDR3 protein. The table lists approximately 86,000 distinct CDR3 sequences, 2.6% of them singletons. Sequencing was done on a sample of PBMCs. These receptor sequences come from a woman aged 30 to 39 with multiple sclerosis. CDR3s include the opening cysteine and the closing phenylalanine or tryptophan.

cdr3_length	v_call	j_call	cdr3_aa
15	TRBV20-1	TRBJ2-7	CSAPQSGTSSYEQYF
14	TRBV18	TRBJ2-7	CASSPIVRDSEQYF
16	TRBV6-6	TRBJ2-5	CASSYREDRELETQYF
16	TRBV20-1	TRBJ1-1	CSARDLRGSLNTEAFF
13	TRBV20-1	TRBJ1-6	CSAGEKHNSPLHF
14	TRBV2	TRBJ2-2	CASSEALRAGELFF
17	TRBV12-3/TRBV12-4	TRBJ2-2	CASIPSLLAGNTGELFF
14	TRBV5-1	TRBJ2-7	CASSPTSGTYEQYF
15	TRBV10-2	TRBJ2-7	CASSEPPDRASEQYF
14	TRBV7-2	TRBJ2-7	CASSLTDVNYEQYF
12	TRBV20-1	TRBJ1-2	CSARPRGGSYTF